Following are 15 T cell receptor beta chains from one sample sequenced in a study of cytomegalovirus exposure and HLA in healthy donors. PCR involved 60 Vbeta and 13 Jbeta primers. Only in-frame clones appear in the TCRdb table, and some are missing; sequencing was by immunoSEQ multiplex PCR. Altogether some 150,000 clones are present, approximately 82% being singletons, with the ten largest covering under 2%. Source material: PBMCs. All receptors come from a middle-aged woman in good health and CMV-seronegative.

This chain connects TRBV5-1 to TRBJ2-1, with 8 bases fitting TRBD2. The trim removed 4 bases at V and 8 bases at J, leaving 14 bases unmatched. The CDR3 totals 16 residues. CDR1 is SGHRS, CDR2 YFSETQ, per germline. The CDR3 region is CASSTDTSGPRHEQFF. CDR3 in DNA: TGCGCCAGCAGCACAGATACTAGCGGCCCTAGGCATGAGCAGTTCTTC.

The V and J genes are TRBV14 and TRBJ2-1; 11 nucleotides align to TRBD2. Germline CDR1 is SGHDN and CDR2 is FVKESK. CDR3 length: 17 residues. The V gene end was trimmed by 3 bases and the J gene end by 3 bases; junction bases not matched to a gene: 7. DNA for the CDR3: TGTGCCAGCAGCCAGCCCGCCGGGACTAGCGGCTACAATGAGCAGTTCTTC. Translating gives CASSQPAGTSGYNEQFF.

As concerns this clone: At the DNA level, this CDR3 is encoded by other sequences in the same sample as well. V is TRBV28 and J is TRBJ2-7, with no clear D. Trimming shortened V by 5 bases and J by 4 bases, and 6 bases separated the two germline ends. The germline CDR1 and CDR2 sequences are MDHEN and SYDVKM. This CDR3 is 11 amino acids long. This CDR3 reads CASSISYEQYF. Here the CDR3 DNA reads TGTGCCAGCAGTATTTCTTACGAGCAGTACTTC.

The chain employs TRBV4-3 and TRBJ1-2; 7 positions match TRBD1. Germline-derived CDR1 and CDR2 are LGHNA and YSLEER. The length of the CDR3 is 15 residues. V lost 2 bases and J lost 4; bases outside the gene matches: 7. The CDR3 here is CASSQHRQGGYGYTF. The CDR3 DNA reads TGCGCCAGCAGCCAACATAGACAGGGTGGCTATGGCTACACCTTC.

The chain links TRBV10-1 to TRBJ2-5, with TRBD1 identical over 9 bases. The J call may be faulty, since TRBJ2-7 better matches the DNA end. The germline V gene has CDR1 WNHNN and CDR2 SYGVQD (reference sequence). The CDR3 covers 13 residues. DNA for the CDR3: TGCGCCAGCAGCCGGGACAGGGAGTACGAGCAGTACTTC. Encoded protein: CASSRDREYEQYF.

The chain combines TRBV4-3 with TRBJ2-1; TRBD1 aligns across 11 bases. CDR3 length: 16 amino acids. In germline, CDR1 is LGHNA, CDR2 YSLEER. With 1 base clipped from V and 7 bases from J, the junction kept 6 bases outside the gene matches. CDR3 sequence: CASSQAPGQGVNEQFF. CDR3 coding DNA: TGCGCCAGCAGCCAAGCCCCGGGACAGGGGGTAAATGAGCAGTTCTTC.

The rearrangement links TRBV15 to TRBJ1-1; D is unresolved. Germline V lookup: CDR1 LNHNV, CDR2 YYDKDF (reference sequence). With 5 bases removed from V and 4 bases from J, the gap between germline ends came to 17 bases. CDR3 length: 15 amino acids. The CDR3 reads CATSRPRGEGTEAFF. The CDR3 DNA is TGTGCCACCAGCCGCCCCCGGGGAGAGGGCACTGAAGCTTTCTTT.

This clone appeared a few times. V is TRBV19 and J is TRBJ2-5; a possible D gene is TRBD2 (5 bases). Germline V gene sequence: CDR1 LNHDA, CDR2 SQIVND (reference sequence). Trimming removed 2 bases from V and 0 bases from J, with 13 bases in between. The CDR3 consists of 16 residues. Written as DNA, the CDR3 is TGTGCCAGTAGTATATTCGGGGAAAGGCACCAAGAGACCCAGTACTTC. Translating it yields CASSIFGERHQETQYF.

The chain links TRBV11-1 to TRBJ2-1; D is uncertain. CDR1 and CDR2 from the germline V gene are SGHAT and FQDESV (reference sequence). This CDR3 region has 15 residues. Deletions cut 2 bases from V and 6 bases from J, with 14 bases between. In DNA form, the CDR3 reads TGTGCCAGCAGCTTACTAGTTAGGATAATCAATGAGCAGTTCTTC. Protein sequence: CASSLLVRIINEQFF.

The chain has TRBV7-2 and TRBJ1-4; 7 bases are a match to TRBD1. V gave up 4 bases and J gave up 4 bases; unmatched junction bases: 6. The germline V gene has CDR1 SGHTA and CDR2 FQGNSA. The CDR3 is 15 residues long. Here the CDR3 DNA reads TGTGCCAGCAGCTGGGACAGAGACCTTAATGAAAAACTGTTTTTT. It is translated as CASSWDRDLNEKLFF.

CDR3 protein: CASSYSGQGNTEAFF. CDR3 nucleotide sequence: TGTGCCAGCAGTTACTCAGGGCAGGGGAACACTGAAGCTTTCTTT. V usage is TRBV6-5 and J usage is TRBJ1-1; a weak D match, TRBD1 (5 bases). V lost 0 bases and J lost 1, with 9 bases in between. Germline values: CDR1 MNHEY, CDR2 SVGAGI. The length of the CDR3 is 15 residues.

The chain uses TRBV7-9 and TRBJ2-1; 7 nucleotides align to TRBD2. The CDR3 contains 17 residues. The germline V gene has CDR1 SEHNR and CDR2 FQNEAQ (reference sequence). Trimming cost V 5 bases and J 0 bases; bases outside gene matches: 10. CDR3 protein: CASSIFSGLSSYNEQFF. The CDR3 DNA follows: TGTGCCAGCAGCATATTTAGCGGGCTTAGCTCCTACAATGAGCAGTTCTTC.

V usage is TRBV7-3 and J usage is TRBJ2-2; a possible D gene is TRBD1 (6 bases). Germline V gene data show CDR1 as SGHTA and CDR2 as FQGTGA. The length of the CDR3 is 16 residues. V was clipped by 4 bases and J by 1 base, with 13 bases between them. The CDR3 protein is CASSYRGGRNTGELFF. The CDR3 region has the DNA TGTGCCAGCAGCTACCGAGGGGGTCGGAACACCGGGGAGCTGTTTTTT.

The gene calls are TRBV27 and TRBJ2-5, with TRBD2 matching 11 bases. The closer fit of TRBJ2-7 to the DNA end suggests the J call may be wrong. Germline assignment: CDR1 MNHEY and CDR2 SMNVEV (reference sequence). This CDR3 is 14 amino acids long. In nucleotides, the CDR3 is TGTGCCAGCAGTTTGACTAGCGGGAATTACGAGCAGTACTTC. Translating it yields CASSLTSGNYEQYF.

This chain joins TRBV30 and TRBJ2-4, with TRBD2 identical over 8 bases. The CDR3 has 14 residues. V gave up 5 bases and J gave up 10 bases; unmatched junction bases: 13. The germline gives CDR1 GTSNPN, CDR2 SVGIG (reference sequence). This CDR3 is CAWEEGGRTQIQYF. The CDR3 nucleotides are TGTGCCTGGGAAGAGGGCGGGAGGACCCAAATTCAGTACTTC.